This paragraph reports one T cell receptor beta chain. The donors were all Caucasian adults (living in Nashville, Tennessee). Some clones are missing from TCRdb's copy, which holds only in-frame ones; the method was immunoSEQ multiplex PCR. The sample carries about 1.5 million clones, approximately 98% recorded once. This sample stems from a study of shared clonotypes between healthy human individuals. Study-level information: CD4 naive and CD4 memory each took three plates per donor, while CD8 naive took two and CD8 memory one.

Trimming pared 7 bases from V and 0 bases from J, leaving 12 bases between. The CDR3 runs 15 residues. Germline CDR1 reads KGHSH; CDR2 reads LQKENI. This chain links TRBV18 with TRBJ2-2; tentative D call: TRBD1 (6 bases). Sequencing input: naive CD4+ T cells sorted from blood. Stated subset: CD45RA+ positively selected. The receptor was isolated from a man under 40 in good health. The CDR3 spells CASYTGTTNTGELFF. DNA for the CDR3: TGTGCCAGCTATACCGGGACAACGAACACCGGGGAGCTGTTTTTT.